This T cell receptor (beta chain) derives from a study of blood T cell repertoires in COVID-19. The wider study: Sources were T cells, B-cell-depleted T cells, or PBMCs; the material itself was cDNA or gDNA.

Generated by immunoSEQ multiplex PCR, the TCRdb table keeps only in-frame clones and is missing some. The table includes under 200,000 clones, approximately 80% detected once. Germline V lookup: CDR1 KGHDR, CDR2 SFDVKD. This CDR3 region has 16 residues. Trimming removed 5 bases from V and 4 bases from J; junction bases left unmatched: 7. Participants were aged about 18 to 100 years from around 26 US areas. The sequence was collected from a woman aged 50 to 65 who had recovered from COVID-19. The chain combines TRBV24-1 with TRBJ1-2, with TRBD1 matching over 12 bases. Sequencing input: PBMCs or T cells enriched from blood (not recorded which). Here the CDR3 reads CATSGFGTGGLYGYTF. The CDR3 nucleotides are TGTGCCACCAGTGGCTTCGGGACAGGGGGCCTCTATGGCTACACCTTC.